The rows below give T cell receptor beta chains drawn from one sample of a study of shared clonotypes between healthy human individuals. The repertoire was sequenced with immunoSEQ multiplex PCR; TCRdb's copy has only in-frame clones and lacks some. Among under 2,000,000 clones listed, about 95% were seen once. Sequenced input: naive CD8+ T cells sorted from blood. The receptors shown here come from a man younger than 30 in good health. Both conserved end residues are trimmed from each CDR3.

ASSQDGTPADTQY	TRBV4-1
ASSPRDTSSYEQY	TRBV5-4
ASSLSSTGGDYGYT	TRBV7-9
ASSEGLAGVQETQY	TRBV7-9
ASSSPDKGANEKLF	TRBV5-6
ASSEGFEQY	TRBV19
AWTVPGLEAEQF	TRBV30
ASSRTGGGEAF	TRBV7-3
ASRRAAGSYNEQF	TRBV11-2
ASSPRGEGINYGYT	TRBV4-3
ASSLWPGNTEAF	TRBV28
ASIGGTVQFTEAF	TRBV2
ATREGGLSYEQY	TRBV11-2
ASSQESLAYEQY	TRBV4-1
ASTLTGGGEKLF	TRBV27
ASGPRGGKNIQY	TRBV2
ASTRSGGDEQF	TRBV27
ASSEDSHPYEQY	TRBV9
ASSLGDSSNQPQH	TRBV5-1
ASTWAGELF	TRBV25-1
ASSPPGFQPQH	TRBV7-8
ASSQLYPFGQGANVLT	TRBV4-1
AWRGEETDTEAF	TRBV30
ASSLGGGADTQY	TRBV7-6
ASSSGLAGNTITQF	TRBV7-8
ASSEVGTGAGFRELF	TRBV6-1
ASSAQESSGDSYNEQF	TRBV21-1
ASSSLAVNTGELF	TRBV6-1
ASSQREFTNTEAF	TRBV4-1
ASSGRQDYGYT	TRBV9
ASSQEALPAYEQY	TRBV4-1
ASSLDSGGEQY	TRBV11-2
ASSWTSGGADNEQF	TRBV7-9
ATSRDWFEQGVHEQY	TRBV15
ASSQGDPNEKLF	TRBV4-3
ASRSTGSYEQY	TRBV28
ATGLAFTDTQY	TRBV27
ASSLRDRGFNTGELF	TRBV11-3
AWSSSSYEQY	TRBV30
ASSQDFGEQPPQH	TRBV4-2
ASSSSGLAGSKIYEQY	TRBV19
ASSATGGGLAYEQY	TRBV2
ASSQVWGGVETLQY	TRBV4-3
ASSPEASGEQY	TRBV7-6
ASSTGLAGISYEQY	TRBV5-1
ASSFQRGSSYEQY	TRBV27
ATSRDLAGGAYEQY	TRBV15
ASSLEMVGASGSWSTDTQY	TRBV5-1
ASSPDRSSYNEQF	TRBV7-7
ASSLVERDEQY	TRBV5-1